The 18 T cell receptor beta chains below come from one sample, sequenced in a study of T cell responses to AZD1222 COVID-19 vaccine. Here immunoSEQ multiplex PCR was the method, and the copy in TCRdb shows in-frame clones only, minus some. The sample has about 150,000 clones, over 75% seen once. Specimen: peripheral blood, collected on day 0 of AZD1222 vaccination. These receptors originate from an adult in good health.

The rearrangement links TRBV2 to TRBJ2-2; D gene unclear. Germline V gives CDR1 SNHLY, CDR2 FYNNEI. This CDR3 is 15 amino acids long. The V end lost 2 bases, the J end lost 1 base, and 8 bases lay between the germline ends. The CDR3 DNA sequence: TGTGCCAGCAGTGAATTCGGAAGGAACACCGGGGAGCTGTTTTTT. Protein product: CASSEFGRNTGELFF.

V gene TRBV25-1 combines with J gene TRBJ2-2; D possibly matches TRBD1 or TRBD2 (5 bases each). The V end lost 1 base, the J end lost 3 bases, and 18 bases lay between the germline ends. CDR1 MGHDK and CDR2 SYGVNS come from the germline V gene. The CDR3 is 18 residues long. The CDR3, as DNA: TGTGCCAGCAGTGAATTGTCCCCGGGGCTAGGGGACACCGGGGAGCTGTTTTTT. This sequence encodes CASSELSPGLGDTGELFF.

With regard to this clone: The sample holds other DNA sequences that translate to the same CDR3. V and J are TRBV18 and TRBJ2-1, with D hard to call. The germline V gene encodes CDR1 KGHSH and CDR2 LQKENI. This CDR3 contains 14 residues. V was pared by 2 bases and J by 4 bases, with 9 bases between. The DNA of the CDR3 is TGTGCCAGCTCACCAGGTGCGCCTTACAATGAGCAGTTCTTC. It codes for CASSPGAPYNEQFF.

The chain uses TRBV15 and TRBJ2-1; D is ambiguous. Trimming shortened V by 0 bases and J by 8 bases, and 5 bases separated the two germline ends. This CDR3 has 12 residues. Looked up from germline, CDR1 is LNHNV and CDR2 is YYDKDF (reference sequence). CDR3 protein: CATSRDLYEQFF. The CDR3 nucleotides read TGTGCCACCAGCAGAGATTTGTATGAGCAGTTCTTC.

The gene calls are TRBV5-1 and TRBJ1-1, with D uncertain. This CDR3 comprises 14 residues. Germline V lookup: CDR1 SGHRS, CDR2 YFSETQ. Trimming removed 4 bases at V and 0 bases at J, with 10 bases between. The CDR3 sequence is CASSPETVNTEAFF. The CDR3 nucleotides read TGCGCCAGCAGCCCCGAGACTGTGAACACTGAAGCTTTCTTT.

This clone came up once. The identical CDR3 is also encoded by other nucleotide sequences in the sample. The J gene is TRBJ1-3, the V gene TRBV11-3, with a tentative D call TRBD1 (6 bases). The germline V gene has CDR1 SGHNT and CDR2 YENEEA. CDR3 size: 14 residues. Trimming left V 4 bases short and J 4 bases short, with 11 bases between. The CDR3 spells CASSSGGAGNTIYF. The CDR3, as DNA: TGTGCCAGCAGCTCCGGGGGGGCCGGAAACACCATATATTTT. Full variable domain (outside the CDR3, taken from reference TRBV11-3 and TRBJ1-3): EAGVVQSPRYKIIEKKQPVAFWCNPISGHNTLYWYLQNLGQGPELLIRYENEEAVDDSQLPKDRFSAERLKGVDSTLKIQPAELGDSAVYLCASSSGGAGNTIYFGEGSWLTVV.

The CDR3 reads CASSSTVNTEAFF. The CDR3 nucleotides read TGTGCCAGCAGCTCGACAGTGAACACTGAAGCTTTCTTT. The chain uses TRBV12-3 or TRBV12-4 and TRBJ1-1; TRBD1 might be the D (5 bases). The CDR3 is made up of 13 amino acids. Trimming removed 6 bases from V and 0 bases from J, with 8 bases in between.

The V call is TRBV2, the J call TRBJ2-5, with D hard to call. This CDR3 has 15 amino acids. Germline V gene data show CDR1 as SNHLY and CDR2 as FYNNEI. V lost 1 base and J lost 5, with 14 bases in between. The CDR3 is CASSEVGQVGETQYF. The CDR3 bases are TGTGCCAGCAGTGAAGTTGGGCAGGTAGGGGAGACCCAGTACTTC.

This chain joins TRBV27 and TRBJ2-7, with TRBD1 matching over 8 bases. The CDR3 sequence is 15 residues long. The germline V gene has CDR1 MNHEY and CDR2 SMNVEV (reference sequence). V lost 3 bases to trimming and J lost 2 bases; unmatched junction nucleotides: 6. The CDR3 sequence is CASSFQGAGAYEQYF. In nucleotides, the CDR3 is TGTGCCAGCAGTTTTCAGGGGGCCGGGGCCTACGAGCAGTACTTC.

CDR3 amino acids: CASSEPSVEAFF. CDR3 nucleotides: TGTGCCAGCAGTGAACCATCCGTCGAAGCTTTCTTT. V gene TRBV6-1 combines with J gene TRBJ1-1; D is undetermined. Germline-derived CDR1 and CDR2 are MNHNS and SASEGT. With 2 bases removed from V and 8 bases from J, the gap between germline ends came to 9 bases. This CDR3 contains 12 residues.

This chain links TRBV2 with TRBJ2-1, with 7 bases matching TRBD1. The germline V gene has CDR1 SNHLY and CDR2 FYNNEI. V gave up 3 bases and J gave up 3 bases; unmatched junction bases: 5. The CDR3 loop spans 15 amino acids. The CDR3 loop reads CASSDGQVGYNEQFF. The CDR3 DNA reads TGTGCCAGCAGTGATGGACAGGTGGGCTACAATGAGCAGTTCTTC. Full variable domain (outside the CDR3, taken from reference TRBV2 and TRBJ2-1): EPEVTQTPSHQVTQMGQEVILRCVPISNHLYFYWYRQILGQKVEFLVSFYNNEISEKSEIFDDQFSVERPDGSNFTLKIRSTKLEDSAMYFCASSDGQVGYNEQFFGPGTRLTVL.

The V gene is TRBV27, the J gene TRBJ1-2; tentative D call: TRBD1 (5 bases). CDR1 is MNHEY, CDR2 SMNVEV, per germline (reference sequence). V lost 6 bases to trimming and J lost 0 bases, with 14 bases between them. The CDR3 is 15 residues long. Here the CDR3 reads CASSPGTSSNYGYTF. The DNA for the CDR3 is TGTGCCAGCAGCCCAGGGACGTCCTCTAACTATGGCTACACCTTC.

This chain uses TRBV4-2 with TRBJ2-4; D call uncertain. The germline V and J ends were trimmed by 0 bases and 8 bases, with 14 bases remaining between them. Germline V CDR1 and CDR2: LGHNA, YNFKEQ. The CDR3 runs to 15 residues. For the CDR3, the DNA is TGTGCCAGCAGCCAAGACTGGACGCCCGAAGACATTCAGTACTTC. This translates into CASSQDWTPEDIQYF.

The rearrangement joins TRBV6-6 to TRBJ1-1; 9 nucleotides align to TRBD1. The germline gives CDR1 MNHNY, CDR2 SVGAGI (reference sequence). The CDR3 contains 13 residues. V was clipped by 8 bases and J by 6 bases; unmatched bases: 7. CDR3 sequence: CASSRDREAEAFF. CDR3 bases: TGTGCCAGCTCCAGGGACAGGGAGGCTGAAGCTTTCTTT.

The J gene is TRBJ2-5, the V gene TRBV19, with 9 bases fitting TRBD1. In germline, CDR1 is LNHDA, CDR2 SQIVND (reference sequence). This CDR3 is built from 15 residues. Trimming at V came to 5 bases and at J to 5 bases, leaving 9 bases not matched to a gene. CDR3 loop: CASSGRDREGETQYF. CDR3 bases: TGTGCCAGTAGTGGACGGGACAGGGAGGGGGAGACCCAGTACTTC.

The CDR3 protein is CASIGELTLYGYTF. DNA for the CDR3: TGTGCCAGCATTGGCGAGTTGACCCTCTATGGCTACACCTTC. This chain links TRBV6-5 with TRBJ1-2; D is uncertain. Germline V gene lookup returns CDR1 MNHEY and CDR2 SVGAGI. Between the trimmed V and J ends, which lost 7 bases and 4 bases, there was a span of 16 bases. The CDR3 is made up of 14 amino acids.

The V gene is TRBV3-1 (or the pseudogene TRBV3-2), the J gene TRBJ1-6; possible D gene TRBD1, 6 bases. This CDR3 region has 15 residues. Germline assignment: CDR1 LGHDT and CDR2 YNNKEL (reference sequence). Trimming pared 4 bases from V and 9 bases from J, leaving 16 bases between. The CDR3 loop is CASSLRRGARSPLHF. DNA for the CDR3: TGTGCCAGCAGCCTTAGACGGGGGGCGCGTTCACCCCTCCACTTT.

This clone was recorded a few times. The gene calls are TRBV5-6 and TRBJ2-3; D uncertain. V lost 2 bases, J lost 2 bases, and 9 bases lay in between. The CDR3 is 14 residues long. Germline CDR1 is SGHDT and CDR2 is YYEEEE. DNA for the CDR3: TGTGCCAGCAGCTTAGGGCTTATCACAGATACGCAGTATTTT. Its translation: CASSLGLITDTQYF.